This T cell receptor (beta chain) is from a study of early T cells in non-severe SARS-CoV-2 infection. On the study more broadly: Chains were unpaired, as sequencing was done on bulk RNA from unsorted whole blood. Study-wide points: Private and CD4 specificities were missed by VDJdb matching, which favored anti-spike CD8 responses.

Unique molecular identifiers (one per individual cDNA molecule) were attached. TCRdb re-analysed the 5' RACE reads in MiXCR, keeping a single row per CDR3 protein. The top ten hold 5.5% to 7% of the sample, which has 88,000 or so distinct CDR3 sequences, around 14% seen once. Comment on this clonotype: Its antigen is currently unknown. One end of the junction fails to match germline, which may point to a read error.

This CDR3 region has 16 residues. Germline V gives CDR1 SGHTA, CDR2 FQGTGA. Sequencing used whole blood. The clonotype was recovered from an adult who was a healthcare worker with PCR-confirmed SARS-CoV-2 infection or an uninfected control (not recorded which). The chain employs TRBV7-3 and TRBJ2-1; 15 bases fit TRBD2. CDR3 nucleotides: TGTGCCAGCAGCCCCGGTCGGACTAGCGGGAGGGATGACCAGTTCTTC. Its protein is CASSPGRTSGRDDQFF.